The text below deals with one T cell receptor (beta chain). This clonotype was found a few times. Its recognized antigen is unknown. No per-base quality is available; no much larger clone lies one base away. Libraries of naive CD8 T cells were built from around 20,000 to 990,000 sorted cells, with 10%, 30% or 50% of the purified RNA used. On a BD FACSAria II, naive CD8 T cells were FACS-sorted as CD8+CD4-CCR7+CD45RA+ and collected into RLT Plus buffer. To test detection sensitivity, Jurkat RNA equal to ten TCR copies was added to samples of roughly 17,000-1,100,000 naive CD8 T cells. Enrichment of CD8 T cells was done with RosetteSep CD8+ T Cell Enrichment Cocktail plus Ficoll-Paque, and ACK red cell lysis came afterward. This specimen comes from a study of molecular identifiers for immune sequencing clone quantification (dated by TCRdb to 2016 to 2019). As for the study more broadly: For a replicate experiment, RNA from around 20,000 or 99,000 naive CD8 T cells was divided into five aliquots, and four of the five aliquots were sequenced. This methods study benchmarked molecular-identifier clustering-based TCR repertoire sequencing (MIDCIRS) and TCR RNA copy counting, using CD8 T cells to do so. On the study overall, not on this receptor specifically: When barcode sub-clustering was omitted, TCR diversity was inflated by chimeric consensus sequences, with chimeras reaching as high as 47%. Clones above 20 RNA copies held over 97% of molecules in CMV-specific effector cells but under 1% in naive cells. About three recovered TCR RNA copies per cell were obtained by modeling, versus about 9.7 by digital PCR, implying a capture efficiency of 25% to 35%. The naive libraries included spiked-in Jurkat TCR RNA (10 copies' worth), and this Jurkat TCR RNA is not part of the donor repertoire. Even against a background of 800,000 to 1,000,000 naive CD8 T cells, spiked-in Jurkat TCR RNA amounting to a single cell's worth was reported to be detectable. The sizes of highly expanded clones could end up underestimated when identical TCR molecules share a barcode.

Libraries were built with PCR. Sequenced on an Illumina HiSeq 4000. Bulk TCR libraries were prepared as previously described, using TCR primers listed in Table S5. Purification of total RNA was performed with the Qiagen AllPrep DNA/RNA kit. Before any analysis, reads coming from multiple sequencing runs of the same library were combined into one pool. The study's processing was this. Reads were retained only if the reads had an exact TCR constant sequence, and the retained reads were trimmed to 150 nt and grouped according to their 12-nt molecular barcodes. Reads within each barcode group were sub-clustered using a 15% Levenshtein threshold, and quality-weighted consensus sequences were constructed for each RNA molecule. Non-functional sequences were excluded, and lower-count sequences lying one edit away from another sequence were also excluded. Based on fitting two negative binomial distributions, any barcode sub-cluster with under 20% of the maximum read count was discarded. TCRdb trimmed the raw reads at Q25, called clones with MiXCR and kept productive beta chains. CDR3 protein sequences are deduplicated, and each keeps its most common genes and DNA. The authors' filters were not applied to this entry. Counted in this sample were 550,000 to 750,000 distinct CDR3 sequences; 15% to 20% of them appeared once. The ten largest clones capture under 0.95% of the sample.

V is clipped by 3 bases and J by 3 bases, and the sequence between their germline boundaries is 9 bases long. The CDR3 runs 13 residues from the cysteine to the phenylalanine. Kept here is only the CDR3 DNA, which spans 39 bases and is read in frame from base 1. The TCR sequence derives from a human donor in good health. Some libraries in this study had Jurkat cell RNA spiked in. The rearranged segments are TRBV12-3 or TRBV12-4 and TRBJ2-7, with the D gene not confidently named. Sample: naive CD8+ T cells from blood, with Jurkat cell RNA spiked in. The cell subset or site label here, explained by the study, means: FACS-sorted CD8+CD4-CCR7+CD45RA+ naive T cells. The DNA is TGTGCCAGCAGTTTCATCGGCCGCTACGAGCAGTACTTC. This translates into CASSFIGRYEQYF.